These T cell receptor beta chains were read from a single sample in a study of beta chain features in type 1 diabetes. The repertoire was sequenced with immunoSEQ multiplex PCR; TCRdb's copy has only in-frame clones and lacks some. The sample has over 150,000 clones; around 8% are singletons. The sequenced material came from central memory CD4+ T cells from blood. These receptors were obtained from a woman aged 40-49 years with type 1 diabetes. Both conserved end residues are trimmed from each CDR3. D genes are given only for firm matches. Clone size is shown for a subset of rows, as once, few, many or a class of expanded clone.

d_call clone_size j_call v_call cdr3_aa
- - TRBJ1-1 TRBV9 ASSDHEGVTEAF
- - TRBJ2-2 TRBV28 ASSLSDSKNTGELF
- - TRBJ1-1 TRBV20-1 SAISQSEAF
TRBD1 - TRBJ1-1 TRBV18 ASSVGQGMTEAF
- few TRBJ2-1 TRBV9 ASSSYLGVEQF
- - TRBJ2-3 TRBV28 ASSLSWSAGFTDTQY
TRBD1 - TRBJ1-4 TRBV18 ASRDSHEKLF
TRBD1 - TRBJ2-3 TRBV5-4 ASSTIMGQTDTQY
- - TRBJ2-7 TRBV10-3 AISQRDNEQY
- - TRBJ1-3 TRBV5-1 ASSLAPGGDGNTIY
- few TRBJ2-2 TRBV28 ATQLTGNTGELF
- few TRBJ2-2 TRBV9 ASSAILAADTGELF
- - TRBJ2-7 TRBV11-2 ASSPTRSDSYEQY
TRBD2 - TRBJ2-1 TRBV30 AWSRAGETEQF
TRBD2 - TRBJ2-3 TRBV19 ASSSGLAGAPDTQY
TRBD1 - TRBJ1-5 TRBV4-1 ASSQVRQGGRQPQH
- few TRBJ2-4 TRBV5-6 ASSLAGTKNIQY
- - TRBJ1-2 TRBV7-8 ASSLDGGVGGYT
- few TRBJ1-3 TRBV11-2 ASSLVLGNTIY
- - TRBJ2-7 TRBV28 ASRPPAGSYEQY
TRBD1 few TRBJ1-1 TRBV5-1 ASSQGQDRIGTEAF
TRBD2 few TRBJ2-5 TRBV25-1 ASSGSGAAQETQY
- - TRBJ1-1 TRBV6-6 ASTQAVPGGNTEAF
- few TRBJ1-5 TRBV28 ASSPGRRYSNQPQH
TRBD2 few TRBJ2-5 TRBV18 ASSQSHMRLAGGETQY
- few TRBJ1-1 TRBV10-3 AVSENTEAF
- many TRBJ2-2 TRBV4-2 ASSQGGGELF
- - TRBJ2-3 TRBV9 ASSVERTASTDTQY
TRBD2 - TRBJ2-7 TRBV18 ASSTLAGRYEQY
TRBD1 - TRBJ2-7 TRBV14 ASSQVHRGSYEQY
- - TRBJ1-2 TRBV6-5 ASSSSPSYGYT
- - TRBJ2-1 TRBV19 ASSIVPTGTYNEQF
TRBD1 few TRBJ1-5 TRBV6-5 ASSIQGDNQPQH
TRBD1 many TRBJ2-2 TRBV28 ASSSGTGGTGELF
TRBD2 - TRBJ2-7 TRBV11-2 ASSPERQGGGQY